These 22 T cell receptor beta chains originate from one sample sequenced in a study of cytomegalovirus exposure and HLA in healthy donors. PCR involved 60 Vbeta and 13 Jbeta primers. Clones were read by immunoSEQ multiplex PCR, and TCRdb kept only the in-frame ones, dropping some. This sample has under 200,000 clones, with approximately 70% found just once. Sequencing was carried out using PBMCs. The receptors come from a woman in her twenties or thirties in good health and CMV-seronegative.

V usage is TRBV27 and J usage is TRBJ2-7; D remains unclear. This CDR3 is 13 amino acids long. Trimming left V 3 bases short and J 0 bases short, with 6 bases between. Looked up from germline, CDR1 is MNHEY and CDR2 is SMNVEV (reference sequence). In DNA form, the CDR3 reads TGTGCCAGCAGTTTTTCTACCTCCTACGAGCAGTACTTC. Translated, it gives CASSFSTSYEQYF.

V usage is TRBV5-1 and J usage is TRBJ2-7; 8 positions agree with TRBD2. This CDR3 has 14 residues. Germline V gene sequence: CDR1 SGHRS, CDR2 YFSETQ. With 0 bases clipped from V and 5 bases from J, the junction kept 4 bases outside the gene matches. Here the CDR3 DNA reads TGCGCCAGCAGCTTGGGAGCGGGGGCCGACGAGCAGTACTTC. This sequence encodes CASSLGAGADEQYF. The full variable domain, rest sourced from reference TRBV5-1 and TRBJ2-7, is KAGVTQTPRYLIKTRGQQVTLSCSPISGHRSVSWYQQTPGQGLQFLFEYFSETQRNKGNFPGRFSGRQFSNSRSEMNVSTLELGDSALYLCASSLGAGADEQYFGPGTRLTVT.

There are a few counts of this clone. The chain carries TRBV6-6 and TRBJ1-2; D is ambiguous. This CDR3 spans 13 amino acids. Germline loops: CDR1 MNHNY, CDR2 SVGAGI (reference sequence). V lost 7 bases and J lost 0, with 9 bases in between. The CDR3 nucleotides are TGTGCCAGCAAGTTGGCAGCTAACTATGGCTACACCTTC. Protein sequence: CASKLAANYGYTF.

This chain links TRBV7-9 with TRBJ1-2; D may be TRBD1 (6 bases). CDR1 is SEHNR and CDR2 is FQNEAQ in the germline V gene (reference sequence). CDR3 size: 16 residues. The ends were cut back, 3 bases at V and 4 bases at J, with 18 bases in the middle. The CDR3 DNA sequence: TGTGCCAGCAGCTTTAGTTTGCAGGGGTTGGGCTATGGCTACACCTTC. Its translation: CASSFSLQGLGYGYTF.

There are a few counts of this clone. V usage is TRBV6-1 and J usage is TRBJ2-3, with a weak D call TRBD2 (6 bases). The CDR3 consists of 13 residues. Germline lookup yields CDR1 MNHNS and CDR2 SASEGT. Trimming removed 5 bases at V and 8 bases at J, with 14 bases between. CDR3 region: CASSPFGSFTQYF. DNA for the CDR3: TGTGCCAGCAGTCCGTTCGGGAGTTTTACGCAGTATTTT.

The chain joins TRBV6-5 to TRBJ1-6, with 7 bases lining up with TRBD1. Losses at the gene ends were 8 bases for V and 6 bases for J; bases not matched to a gene: 7. This CDR3 spans 14 amino acids. The germline V gene encodes CDR1 MNHEY and CDR2 SVGAGI. CDR3 protein: CASGPGQSNSPLHF. CDR3 coding DNA: TGTGCCAGCGGACCGGGACAGTCTAATTCACCCCTCCACTTT.

The V and J genes are TRBV7-9 and TRBJ2-6; 9 bases agree with TRBD2. Germline V CDR1 and CDR2: SEHNR, FQNEAQ (reference sequence). V trimming: 6 bases; J trimming: 0 bases; junction bases outside the gene matches: 12. This CDR3 region has 19 residues. The CDR3 DNA follows: TGTGCCAGCAGGTCCCCACTGGCTAGCGGGACCTCTGGGGCCAACGTCCTGACTTTC. It specifies CASRSPLASGTSGANVLTF. The complete variable domain, with remaining parts taken from reference TRBV7-9 and TRBJ2-6, reads DTGVSQNPRHKITKRGQNVTFRCDPISEHNRLYWYRQTLGQGPEFLTYFQNEAQLEKSRLLSDRFSAERPKGSFSTLEIQRTEQGDSAMYLCASRSPLASGTSGANVLTFGAGSRLTVL.

The rearrangement joins TRBV18 to TRBJ1-1; TRBD1 agrees at 7 bases. This CDR3 is 14 amino acids long. Germline-derived CDR1 and CDR2 are KGHSH and LQKENI. Germline trimming cut 6 bases from V and 8 bases from J; bases unmatched to any gene: 12. CDR3 loop: CASSRQGLGSEAFF. In DNA form, the CDR3 reads TGTGCCAGCTCTCGACAGGGTTTAGGGTCGGAAGCTTTCTTT.

The V call is TRBV7-2, the J call TRBJ2-5, with D possibly being TRBD1 (5 bases). Per germline, CDR1 SGHTA and CDR2 FQGNSA. V shed 2 bases and J shed 5 bases, with 12 bases lying between them. The CDR3 covers 14 residues. Written as DNA, the CDR3 is TGTGCCAGCAGCTTATCAAGGGGCTTTGAGACCCAGTACTTC. It encodes CASSLSRGFETQYF.

The J gene is TRBJ1-3, the V gene TRBV30, with TRBD1 as a possible D gene (6 bases). Germline values: CDR1 GTSNPN, CDR2 SVGIG (reference sequence). CDR3 length: 14 residues. Trimming removed 7 bases from V and 0 bases from J, with 13 bases in between. The CDR3 spells CASSDRSSGNTIYF. CDR3 nucleotides: TGTGCCTCCTCCGACAGGAGCTCTGGAAACACCATATATTTT.

DNA for the CDR3: TGTGCCAGCAGTTTAATGGGGGCCGCCTACGAGCAGTACTTC. It codes for CASSLMGAAYEQYF. The rearrangement uses TRBV27 and TRBJ2-7; a possible D gene is TRBD1 (6 bases). Trimming stripped 2 bases from V and 2 bases from J, with 10 bases between. The CDR3 length is 14 residues. Germline CDR1 is MNHEY and CDR2 is SMNVEV (reference sequence).

This clone was recorded a few times. The rearrangement uses TRBV5-8 and TRBJ2-6, with 8 bases lining up with TRBD1. The V and J ends lost 3 bases and 2 bases, in that order; junction bases with no gene match: 7. Germline V gene lookup returns CDR1 SGHTS and CDR2 YDEGEE. CDR3 length: 17 amino acids. CDR3 bases: TGTGCCAGCAGCTCCGGACAGGGAACGCCTGGGGCCAACGTCCTGACTTTC. It translates to CASSSGQGTPGANVLTF.

The chain combines TRBV9 with TRBJ1-2; D gene ambiguous. The CDR3 has 14 amino acids. The V gene's germline CDR1 is SGDLS and CDR2 YYNGEE. V was shortened by 4 bases and J by 6 bases, with 16 bases between the two germline ends. CDR3 in amino acids: CASSPSPARDGYTF. CDR3 coding DNA: TGTGCCAGCAGCCCAAGCCCTGCCCGGGATGGCTACACCTTC.

The chain recombines TRBV5-8 with TRBJ2-7; perhaps TRBD2 as D (6 bases). V lost 7 bases and J 4 bases, leaving 21 bases between the germline ends. Germline lookup yields CDR1 SGHTS and CDR2 YDEGEE. This CDR3 comprises 15 residues. CDR3 loop: CASWDFLREDYEQYF. In DNA, the CDR3 is TGTGCCAGCTGGGATTTTCTCAGGGAGGATTACGAGCAGTACTTC.

This clone was seen a handful of times. The chain recombines TRBV15 with TRBJ1-5, with a tentative D call TRBD1 (6 bases). V was clipped by 3 bases and J by 0 bases, with 15 bases between them. The CDR3 is 17 residues long. Germline-derived CDR1 and CDR2 are LNHNV and YYDKDF (reference sequence). CDR3 coding DNA: TGTGCCACCAGCAGGGGGACAAGCACTTATAGCAATCAGCCCCAGCATTTT. This codes for CATSRGTSTYSNQPQHF.

The V call is TRBV6-6, the J call TRBJ1-5; tentatively, D is TRBD1 (5 bases). Trimming removed 5 bases from V and 3 bases from J, with 17 bases in between. The CDR3 totals 16 residues. Germline assignment: CDR1 MNHNY and CDR2 SVGAGI (reference sequence). CDR3 in DNA: TGTGCCAGCAGTAGCCGGAGCACAGGTAACAATCAGCCCCAGCATTTT. This sequence encodes CASSSRSTGNNQPQHF.

The V gene is TRBV7-6, the J gene TRBJ1-1, with a tentative D call TRBD1 (6 bases). Trimming took 6 bases from V and 1 from J, leaving 9 bases between them. CDR1 and CDR2 (germline): SGHVS, FNYEAQ. This CDR3 comprises 13 residues. The CDR3 DNA follows: TGTGCCAGCAGACGGACAGAGAACACTGAAGCTTTCTTT. Amino acids: CASRRTENTEAFF.

The CDR3 is CASSLQGSSEAFF. The CDR3 DNA follows: TGTGCCAGCTCGTTACAGGGTTCCTCTGAAGCTTTCTTT. This sequence joins TRBV18 and TRBJ1-1; D may be TRBD1 (6 bases). Germline V lookup: CDR1 KGHSH, CDR2 LQKENI. The ends were cut back, 6 bases at V and 6 bases at J, with 14 bases in the middle. This CDR3 is 13 amino acids long.

The CDR3 nucleotides are TGTGCCAGCAGCTTTAACTCCCGGTCGGGTGAGCAGTACTTC. It encodes CASSFNSRSGEQYF. The chain uses TRBV7-3 and TRBJ2-5; D uncertain. The CDR3 loop spans 14 amino acids. Trimming shortened V by 3 bases and J by 11 bases, and 19 bases separated the two germline ends. Germline CDR1 is SGHTA and CDR2 is FQGTGA.

The CDR3 is CASSYSFSGNTIYF. The CDR3 nucleotides read TGTGCCAGCAGTTACTCGTTCTCTGGAAACACCATATATTTT. The V and J genes are TRBV5-4 and TRBJ1-3; D not resolved. Germline CDR1 reads SGHNT; CDR2 reads YYREEE (reference sequence). The CDR3 loop spans 14 amino acids. V was shortened by 5 bases and J by 0 bases, with 9 bases between the two germline ends.

The J gene is TRBJ2-1, the V gene TRBV7-3, with a weak D call TRBD2 (5 bases). Germline V gives CDR1 SGHTA, CDR2 FQGTGA. The CDR3 contains 16 residues. Trimming stripped 4 bases from V and 3 bases from J, with 16 bases between. The CDR3 reads CASSSWGSGNYNEQFF. CDR3 DNA: TGTGCCAGCAGCTCCTGGGGTTCGGGGAACTACAATGAGCAGTTCTTC.

This rearrangement joins TRBV12-5 to TRBJ2-1, with a weak D call TRBD2 (6 bases). The V and J ends lost 0 bases and 0 bases respectively, with 9 bases between them. The CDR3 has 16 residues. CDR1 is LGHNT, CDR2 FRNRAP, per germline. For the CDR3, the DNA is TGTGCTAGTGGTTTGGTGTACGGGAGCTCCTACAATGAGCAGTTCTTC. It yields the protein CASGLVYGSSYNEQFF.